The source of this T cell receptor (beta chain) is a study of control samples from healthy donors and cancer patients. Notes on this clone: Germline is not matched at one junction end, which may reflect a read error.

Sequencing was performed with immunoSEQ multiplex PCR; in TCRdb, only in-frame clones are kept and a portion is missing. The sample shows about 77,000 clones, approximately 92% of them seen only once. This CDR3 region has 12 residues. The germline V gene has CDR1 MNHEY and CDR2 SMNVEV (reference sequence). The TCR sequence derives from a woman in her fifties or sixties in good health. The chain is built from TRBV27 and TRBJ2-1; perhaps TRBD1 as D (6 bases). Source material: blood. The CDR3 nucleotides are TGTGCCAGCAAAAGTATGGGGGCCACCTTTATCTTC. This sequence encodes CASKSMGATFIF.